This T cell receptor beta chain is drawn from a study of CXCR3-negative and CXCR3-positive naive CD8 T cells. Overall study results and limits: A higher hydrophobicity marked the TRB CDR3s of CXCR3-positive naive cells versus CXCR3-negative naive cells. Fresh PBMCs went into most assays, and CXCR3 expression partly declined after cryopreservation. TRBV-TRBJ usage was alike in naive CXCR3-negative and CXCR3-positive cells but differed in memory cells. Whereas both naive subsets had comparably high diversity, memory CD8+ cells had much lower diversity.

Germline CDR1 and CDR2: SQVTM and ANQGSEA. There are 14 residues in the CDR3. Notes on this clonotype: No antigen is known for it.

Triplicate sorts of 290,000 or so cells per CD8+ subset. Each TRB cDNA library was prepared by 5' RACE (with UMI labels). TCRdb re-called the 5' RACE reads; every CDR3 protein appears as one record, without DNA. Its table records around 160,000 distinct CDR3 sequences. The chain has TRBV29-1 and TRBJ2-3; absent DNA, TCRdb's TRBD1 call cannot be checked. Material for sequencing was naive CXCR3+ CD8+ T cells from blood. The subset here: CD45RO-CCR7+CD27+CD95- naive CD8+ T cells expressing CXCR3 (TNR3+). The TCR comes from a human donor in good health. Some clones in this sample may be carry-over from other donors' samples. This chain's CDR3 is CSGNLLLSQDTQYF.